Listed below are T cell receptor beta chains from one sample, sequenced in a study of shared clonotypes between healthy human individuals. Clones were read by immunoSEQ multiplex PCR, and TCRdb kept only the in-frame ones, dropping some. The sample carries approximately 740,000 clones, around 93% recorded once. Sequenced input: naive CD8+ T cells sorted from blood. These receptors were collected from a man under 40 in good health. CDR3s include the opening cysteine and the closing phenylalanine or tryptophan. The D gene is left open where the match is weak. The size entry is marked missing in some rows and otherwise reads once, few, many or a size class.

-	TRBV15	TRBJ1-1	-	CATSRDRATEAFF	TGTGCCACCAGCAGAGATCGGGCCACTGAAGCTTTCTTT
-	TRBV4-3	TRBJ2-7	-	CASSQGWGWDASYEQYF	TGCGCCAGCAGCCAAGGATGGGGGTGGGATGCCTCCTACGAGCAGTACTTC
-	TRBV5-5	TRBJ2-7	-	CASSWESYEQYF	TGTGCCAGCAGCTGGGAGTCCTACGAGCAGTACTTC
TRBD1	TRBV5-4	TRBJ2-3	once	CASSLRDRATDTQYF	TGTGCCAGCAGCTTGCGGGACAGGGCCACAGATACGCAGTATTTT
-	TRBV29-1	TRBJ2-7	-	CSFPPGLVNYF	TGCAGTTTCCCACCGGGCCTTGTAAATTACTTC
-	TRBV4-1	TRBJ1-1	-	CASSQVGVVNTEAFF	TGCGCCAGCAGCCAAGTCGGGGTAGTGAACACTGAAGCTTTCTTT
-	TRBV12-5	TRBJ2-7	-	CASGLDPGEGSYEQYF	TGTGCTAGTGGTTTGGATCCGGGTGAAGGGTCCTACGAGCAGTACTTC
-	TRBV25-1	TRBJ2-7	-	CASRTGPLDEQYF	TGTGCCAGCAGGACAGGTCCGTTGGACGAGCAGTACTTC
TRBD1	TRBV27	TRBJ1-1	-	CASSLSQLGGPDLMTEAFF	TGTGCCAGCAGTTTATCCCAACTAGGGGGCCCGGACTTGATGACTGAAGCTTTCTTT
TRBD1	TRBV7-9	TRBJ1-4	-	CASSREGDRGEKLFF	TGTGCCAGCAGCCGAGAGGGGGACAGGGGTGAAAAACTGTTTTTT
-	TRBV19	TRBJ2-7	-	CASSIVSSGEQYF	TGTGCCAGTAGTATAGTCTCGAGCGGCGAGCAGTACTTC
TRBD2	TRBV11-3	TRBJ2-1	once	CASSPRTSDYYNEQFF	TGTGCCAGCAGCCCAAGGACTAGCGATTACTACAATGAGCAGTTCTTC
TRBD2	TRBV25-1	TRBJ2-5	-	CASSEYNPREGLETQYF	TGTGCCAGCAGTGAATATAATCCGCGGGAGGGCCTAGAGACCCAGTACTTC
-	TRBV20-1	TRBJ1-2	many	CSAPAGDGYTF	TGCAGTGCTCCTGCGGGGGATGGCTACACCTTC
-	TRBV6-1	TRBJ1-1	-	CASSEAQGYTEAFF	TGTGCCAGCAGTGAAGCGCAGGGATATACTGAAGCTTTCTTT
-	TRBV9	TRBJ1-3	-	CASSVEGSGNTIYF	TGTGCCAGCAGCGTAGAGGGCTCTGGAAACACCATATATTTT
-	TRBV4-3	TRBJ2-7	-	CASSQDVASFHYEQYF	TGCGCCAGCAGCCAAGATGTCGCTAGCTTCCACTACGAGCAGTACTTC
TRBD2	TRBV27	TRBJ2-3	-	CASSLSGGFTDTQYF	TGTGCCAGCAGTTTATCCGGGGGGTTCACAGATACGCAGTATTTT
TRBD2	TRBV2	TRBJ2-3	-	CASSERGWSGDTDTQYF	TGTGCCAGCAGTGAACGCGGGTGGAGCGGGGACACAGATACGCAGTATTTT
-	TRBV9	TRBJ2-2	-	CASSVDTGELFF	TGTGCCAGCAGCGTAGATACCGGGGAGCTGTTTTTT
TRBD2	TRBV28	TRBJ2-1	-	CASSPLAGGHNEQFF	TGTGCCAGCAGTCCCTTAGCGGGAGGGCACAATGAGCAGTTCTTC
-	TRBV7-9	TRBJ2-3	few	CASSPNTDTQYF	TGTGCCAGCAGCCCGAACACAGATACGCAGTATTTT
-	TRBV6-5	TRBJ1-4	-	CASSYSGDLEKLFF	TGTGCCAGCAGTTACAGTGGGGACTTGGAAAAACTGTTTTTT